The source of this TCR beta chain is a study of cytomegalovirus exposure and HLA in healthy donors. Study outcomes and limitations: Sequencing artifact likely explains a cluster of highly shared sequence variants. Versus the roughly 690-donor mean, an Asian-associated ancestry cluster reportedly showed fewer N-insertions in a later analysis. As was reported, the classifier diagnosed cytomegalovirus status with high specificity and sensitivity. Productive rates of about 87% or about 30% were seen for most TCR beta V segments in an earlier analysis.

Trimming removed 3 bases at V and 2 bases at J, with 14 bases between. The CDR3 spans 15 residues. The germline V gene encodes CDR1 SGHRS and CDR2 YFSETQ. The primer mix had 60 Vbeta and 13 Jbeta primers. Clones were sequenced by immunoSEQ multiplex PCR, and TCRdb holds only the in-frame ones, with some missing. The table records about 140,000 clones, 70% to 85% of them present only once. Of note for this clone: Antigen specificity is unknown.

Sequenced: PBMCs. The sequence derives from a young man in good health and CMV-seropositive. The chain joins TRBV5-1 to TRBJ2-5; D is uncertain. CDR3 loop: CASSSLGGQQETQYF. The CDR3 nucleotides are TGCGCCAGCAGCTCGTTGGGTGGGCAACAAGAGACCCAGTACTTC.